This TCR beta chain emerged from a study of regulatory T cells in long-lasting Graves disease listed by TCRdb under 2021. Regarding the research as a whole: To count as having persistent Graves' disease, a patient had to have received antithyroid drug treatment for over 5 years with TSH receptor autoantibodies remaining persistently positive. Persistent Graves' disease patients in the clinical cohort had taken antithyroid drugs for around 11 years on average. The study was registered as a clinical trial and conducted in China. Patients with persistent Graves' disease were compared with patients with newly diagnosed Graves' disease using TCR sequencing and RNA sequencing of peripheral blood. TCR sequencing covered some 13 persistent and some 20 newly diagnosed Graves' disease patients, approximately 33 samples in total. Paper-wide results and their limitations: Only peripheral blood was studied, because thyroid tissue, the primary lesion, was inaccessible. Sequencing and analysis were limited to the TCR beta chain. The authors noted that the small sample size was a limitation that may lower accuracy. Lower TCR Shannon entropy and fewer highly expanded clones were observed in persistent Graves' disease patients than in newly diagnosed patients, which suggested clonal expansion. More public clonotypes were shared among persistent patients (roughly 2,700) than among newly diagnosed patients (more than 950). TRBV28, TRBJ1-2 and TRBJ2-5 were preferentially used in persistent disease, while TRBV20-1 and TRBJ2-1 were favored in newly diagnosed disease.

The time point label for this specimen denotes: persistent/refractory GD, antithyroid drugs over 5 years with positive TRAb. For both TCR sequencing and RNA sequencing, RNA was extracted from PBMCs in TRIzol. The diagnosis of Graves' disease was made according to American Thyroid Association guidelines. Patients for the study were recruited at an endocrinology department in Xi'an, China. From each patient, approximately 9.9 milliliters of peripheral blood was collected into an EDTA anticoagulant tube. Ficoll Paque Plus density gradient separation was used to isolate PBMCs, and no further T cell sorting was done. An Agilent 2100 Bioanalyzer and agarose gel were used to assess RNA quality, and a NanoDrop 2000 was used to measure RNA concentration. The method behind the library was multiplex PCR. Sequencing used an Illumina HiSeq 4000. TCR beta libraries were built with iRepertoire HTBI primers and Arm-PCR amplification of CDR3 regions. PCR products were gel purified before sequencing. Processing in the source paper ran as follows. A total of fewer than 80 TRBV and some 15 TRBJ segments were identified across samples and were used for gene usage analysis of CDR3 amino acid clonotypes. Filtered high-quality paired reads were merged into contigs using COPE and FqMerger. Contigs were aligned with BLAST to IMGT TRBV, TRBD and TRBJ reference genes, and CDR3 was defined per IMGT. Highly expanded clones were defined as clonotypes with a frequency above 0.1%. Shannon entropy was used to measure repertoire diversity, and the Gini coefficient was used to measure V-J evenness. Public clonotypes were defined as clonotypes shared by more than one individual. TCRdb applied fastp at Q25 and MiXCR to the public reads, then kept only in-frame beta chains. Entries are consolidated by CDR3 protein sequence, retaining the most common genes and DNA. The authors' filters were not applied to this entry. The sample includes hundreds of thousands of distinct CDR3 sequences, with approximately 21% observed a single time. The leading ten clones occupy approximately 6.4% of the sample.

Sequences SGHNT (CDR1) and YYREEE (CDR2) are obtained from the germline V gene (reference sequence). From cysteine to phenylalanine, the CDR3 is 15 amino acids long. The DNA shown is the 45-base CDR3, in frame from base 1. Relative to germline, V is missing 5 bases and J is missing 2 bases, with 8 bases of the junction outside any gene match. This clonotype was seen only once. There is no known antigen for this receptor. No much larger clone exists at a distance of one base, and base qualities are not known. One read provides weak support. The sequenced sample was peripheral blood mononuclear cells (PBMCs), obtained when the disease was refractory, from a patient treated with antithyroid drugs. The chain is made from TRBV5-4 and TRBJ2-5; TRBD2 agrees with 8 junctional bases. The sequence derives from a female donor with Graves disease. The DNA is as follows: TGTGCCAGCAGTCGAAGCGGGAGTGATCAAGAGACCCAGTACTTC. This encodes CASSRSGSDQETQYF.